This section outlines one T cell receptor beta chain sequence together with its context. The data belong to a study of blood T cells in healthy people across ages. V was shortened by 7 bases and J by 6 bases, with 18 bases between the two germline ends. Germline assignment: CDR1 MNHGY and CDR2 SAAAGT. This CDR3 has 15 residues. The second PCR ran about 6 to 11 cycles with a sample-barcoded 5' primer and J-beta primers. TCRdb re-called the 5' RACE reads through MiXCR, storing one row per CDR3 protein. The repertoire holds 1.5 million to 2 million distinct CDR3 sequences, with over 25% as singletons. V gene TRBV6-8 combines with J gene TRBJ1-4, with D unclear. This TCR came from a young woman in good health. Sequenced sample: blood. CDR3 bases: TGTGCCAGCATCCGCGGAGGATCAAACGATGAAAAACTGTTTTTT. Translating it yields CASIRGGSNDEKLFF.